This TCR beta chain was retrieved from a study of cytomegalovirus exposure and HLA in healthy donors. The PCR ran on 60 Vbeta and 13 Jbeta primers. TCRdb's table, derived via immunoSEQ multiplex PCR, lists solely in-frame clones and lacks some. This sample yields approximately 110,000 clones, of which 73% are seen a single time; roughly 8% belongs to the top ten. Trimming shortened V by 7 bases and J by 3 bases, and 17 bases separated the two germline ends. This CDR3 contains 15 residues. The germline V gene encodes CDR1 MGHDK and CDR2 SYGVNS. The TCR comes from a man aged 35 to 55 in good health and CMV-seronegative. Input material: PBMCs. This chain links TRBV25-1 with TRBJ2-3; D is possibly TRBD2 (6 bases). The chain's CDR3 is CASNSRRDLTDTQYF. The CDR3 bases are TGTGCCAGCAACAGCCGACGGGACTTAACAGATACGCAGTATTTT.